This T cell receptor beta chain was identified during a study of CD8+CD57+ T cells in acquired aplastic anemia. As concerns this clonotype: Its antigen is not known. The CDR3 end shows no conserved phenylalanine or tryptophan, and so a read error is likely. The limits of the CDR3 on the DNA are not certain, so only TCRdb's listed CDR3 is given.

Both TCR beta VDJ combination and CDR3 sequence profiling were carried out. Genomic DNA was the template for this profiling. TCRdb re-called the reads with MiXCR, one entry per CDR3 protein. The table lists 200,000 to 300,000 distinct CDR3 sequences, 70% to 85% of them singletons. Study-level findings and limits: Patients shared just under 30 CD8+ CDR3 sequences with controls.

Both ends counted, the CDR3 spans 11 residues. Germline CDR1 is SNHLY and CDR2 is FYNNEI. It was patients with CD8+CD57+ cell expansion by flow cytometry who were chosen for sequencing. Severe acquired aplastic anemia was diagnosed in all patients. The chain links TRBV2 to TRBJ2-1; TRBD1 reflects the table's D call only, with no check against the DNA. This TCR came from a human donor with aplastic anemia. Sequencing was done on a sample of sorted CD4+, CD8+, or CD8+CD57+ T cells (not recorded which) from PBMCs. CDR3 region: CASGVGATQTH.